This TCR beta chain is from a study of T cell changes during pregnancy in multiple sclerosis. The germline CDR1 and CDR2 sequences are MNHEY and SMNVEV (reference sequence). The V and J ends lost 6 bases and 8 bases respectively, with 19 bases between them. This CDR3 is 14 amino acids long. Sequencing was performed with immunoSEQ multiplex PCR; in TCRdb, only in-frame clones are kept and a portion is missing. Seen here are 25,000 to 35,000 clones, 89% observed once, and the top ten hold approximately 6.9%. Sequences were derived from CD8+ T cells from peripheral blood mononuclear cells, sampled in the second trimester of pregnancy. The TCR originated in a female donor with multiple sclerosis, enrolled in a pregnancy study. The chain employs TRBV27 and TRBJ1-2; D is undetermined. This CDR3 reads CASSLTPAGQGYTF. CDR3 DNA sequence: TGTGCCAGCAGCCTAACCCCAGCGGGTCAGGGCTACACCTTC.